Listed here are 2 T cell receptor beta chains from one sample, sequenced in a study of CD8+ T cells in alopecia areata. Following extraction, RNA underwent reverse transcription to cDNA, which served as the sequencing template. Using immunoSEQ multiplex PCR, the repertoire was profiled, and TCRdb retains in-frame clones only, with some absent. This sample has roughly 35,000 clones, with roughly 50% found just once. The material sequenced was NKG2D-high CD8+ T cells sorted from blood. These receptors came from a human donor with alopecia areata.

With respect to this clone: The sample carries other DNA sequences with the same CDR3. The rearrangement joins TRBV5-6 to TRBJ2-7, with TRBD1 matching over 7 bases. Trimming cost V 0 bases and J 7 bases; bases outside gene matches: 4. CDR3 length equals 13 residues. Germline CDR1 SGHDT, CDR2 YYEEEE. The CDR3 reads CASSLGPGGEQYF. The CDR3 DNA follows: TGTGCCAGCAGCTTGGGGCCAGGGGGTGAGCAGTACTTC.

The chain is built from TRBV4-1 and TRBJ2-3, with D possibly TRBD2 on 5 matching bases. This CDR3 region has 14 residues. Trimming removed 4 bases at V and 8 bases at J, with 16 bases between. Germline assignment: CDR1 MGHRA and CDR2 YSYEKL. The CDR3 bases are TGCGCCAGCAGCCGTATCCTCGCGGGTGCTACGCAGTATTTT. As protein: CASSRILAGATQYF.